A single sample is the source of the 5 T cell receptor beta chains below, sequenced in a study of T cell responses to AZD1222 COVID-19 vaccine. Generated by immunoSEQ multiplex PCR, the TCRdb table keeps only in-frame clones and is missing some. The data show more than 140,000 clones, 88% seen once. Sequenced here: peripheral blood, sampled on day 0 of AZD1222 vaccination. Source of these receptors: an adult in good health.

This chain uses TRBV5-4 with TRBJ2-7; D remains unclear. Germline V gene lookup returns CDR1 SGHNT and CDR2 YYREEE (reference sequence). The CDR3 loop spans 13 amino acids. Trimming shortened V by 4 bases and J by 3 bases, and 11 bases separated the two germline ends. The CDR3 DNA reads TGTGCCAGCAGCCTAGACCCTAACTACGAGCAGTACTTC. As protein: CASSLDPNYEQYF.

CDR3 sequence: CASTSRGGEQFF. In DNA, the CDR3 is TGTGCCAGCACCTCGAGGGGCGGTGAGCAGTTCTTC. This chain links TRBV28 with TRBJ2-1; D may match TRBD1 or TRBD2 (5 bases each). CDR1 is MDHEN and CDR2 is SYDVKM in the germline V gene. The CDR3 sequence is 12 residues long. Trimming stripped 7 bases from V and 9 bases from J, with 13 bases between.

The gene calls are TRBV6-5 and TRBJ1-4; no clear D gene. CDR3 length: 15 amino acids. Trimming left V 6 bases short and J 0 bases short, with 11 bases between. Looked up from germline, CDR1 is MNHEY and CDR2 is SVGAGI. The CDR3 reads CASRIQGATNEKLFF. CDR3 sequence (DNA): TGTGCCAGCAGGATACAAGGAGCAACTAATGAAAAACTGTTTTTT.

V and J are TRBV5-1 and TRBJ1-2, with 7 bases matching TRBD1. After removal of 1 base from V and 0 bases from J, the junction contained 6 bases not matched to a gene. Per the germline V gene, CDR1 is SGHRS and CDR2 is YFSETQ. The CDR3 totals 16 residues. For the CDR3, the DNA is TGCGCCAGCAGCTTGAGGCAGGGGGGAGCTAACTATGGCTACACCTTC. It translates to CASSLRQGGANYGYTF.

CDR3 sequence: CASSLGGAASSYNEQFF. CDR3 DNA: TGTGCCAGCAGCCTGGGGGGGGCGGCGAGCTCCTACAATGAGCAGTTCTTC. This chain uses TRBV27 with TRBJ2-1; tentatively, D is TRBD2 (7 bases). The V end was cut by 6 bases, the J end by 0 bases, with 18 bases between. The CDR3 contains 17 residues. The germline V gene has CDR1 MNHEY and CDR2 SMNVEV (reference sequence).